This TCR beta chain is drawn from a study of T cells in narcolepsy. Per germline, CDR1 SGHRS and CDR2 YFSETQ. The CDR3 has 16 residues. The V end was cut by 2 bases, the J end by 0 bases, with 13 bases between. Assay: immunoSEQ multiplex PCR; the TCRdb copy retains only in-frame clones and omits some. The data hold tens of thousands of clones, with 55% to 80% observed a single time. Sequences were obtained from memory (CD45RA-) CD4+ T cells from blood. V and J are TRBV5-1 and TRBJ2-3, with no clear D. This sequence originates from a human donor in good health. The CDR3 region is CASSLSPTRSTDTQYF. The DNA of the CDR3 is TGCGCCAGCAGCTTATCGCCGACTCGAAGCACAGATACGCAGTATTTT. Full variable domain (rest looked up from reference TRBV5-1 and TRBJ2-3): KAGVTQTPRYLIKTRGQQVTLSCSPISGHRSVSWYQQTPGQGLQFLFEYFSETQRNKGNFPGRFSGRQFSNSRSEMNVSTLELGDSALYLCASSLSPTRSTDTQYFGPGTRLTVL.